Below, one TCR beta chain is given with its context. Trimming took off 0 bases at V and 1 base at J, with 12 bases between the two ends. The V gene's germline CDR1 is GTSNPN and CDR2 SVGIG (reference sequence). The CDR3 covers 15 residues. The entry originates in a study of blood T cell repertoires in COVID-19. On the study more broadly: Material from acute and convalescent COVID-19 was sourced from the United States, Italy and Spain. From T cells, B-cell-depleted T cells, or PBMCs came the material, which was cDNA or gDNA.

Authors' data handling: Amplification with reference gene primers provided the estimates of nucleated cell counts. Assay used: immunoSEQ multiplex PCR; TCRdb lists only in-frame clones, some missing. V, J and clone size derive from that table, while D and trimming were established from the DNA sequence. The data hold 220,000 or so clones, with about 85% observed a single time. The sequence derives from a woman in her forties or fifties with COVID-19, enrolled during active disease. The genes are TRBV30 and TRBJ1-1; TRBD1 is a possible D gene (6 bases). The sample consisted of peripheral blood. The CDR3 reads CAWSVLGGSNTEAFF. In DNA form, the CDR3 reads TGTGCCTGGAGTGTACTTGGGGGCTCGAACACTGAAGCTTTCTTT.